This T cell receptor (beta chain) was profiled in a study of T-cell memory formation after mild COVID-19. Whole-study findings and limits: The main location of contracting CD4+ clones was CM and EM, and that of contracting CD8+ clones was EMRA. Some responding clones appeared in pre-infection memory, suggesting cross-reactive memory joined.

TCRdb used MiXCR to reprocess the 5' RACE reads, holding one entry per CDR3 protein. The sample contains some 120,000 distinct CDR3 sequences, more than 15% of which appear only once. V lost 5 bases to trimming and J lost 6 bases; unmatched junction nucleotides: 4. The germline V gene has CDR1 SGHTA and CDR2 FQGNSA. The CDR3 loop spans 13 amino acids. This clonotype was picked up a small number of times. Its cognate antigen is unknown. The gene calls are TRBV7-2 and TRBJ1-1; 9 bases fit TRBD1. Sequencing input: PBMCs or a T cell subset sorted from them (not recorded which). The source of this sequence is a man aged 18 to 30 who had mild COVID-19 (a few samples of this study predate the infection). Cell type and time point are not known. DNA of the CDR3: TGTGCCAGCAGCATGGACAGGGGCGCTGAAGCTTTCTTT. Translating gives CASSMDRGAEAFF.